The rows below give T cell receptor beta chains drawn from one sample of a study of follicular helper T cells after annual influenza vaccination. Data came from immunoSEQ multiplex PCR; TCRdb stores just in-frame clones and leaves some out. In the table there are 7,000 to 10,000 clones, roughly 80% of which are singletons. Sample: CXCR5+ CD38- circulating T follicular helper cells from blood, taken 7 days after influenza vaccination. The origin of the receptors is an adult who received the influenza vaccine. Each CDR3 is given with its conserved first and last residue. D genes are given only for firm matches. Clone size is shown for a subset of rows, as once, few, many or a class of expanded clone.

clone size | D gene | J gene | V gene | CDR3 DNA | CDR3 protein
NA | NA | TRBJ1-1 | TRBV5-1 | TGCGCCAGCAGCTTTCCAGGGCGGACGAGCACTGAAGCTTTCTTT | CASSFPGRTSTEAFF
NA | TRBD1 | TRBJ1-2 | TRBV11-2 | TGTGCCAGCAGCTTAGGGACAGGGGACTATGGCTACACCTTC | CASSLGTGDYGYTF
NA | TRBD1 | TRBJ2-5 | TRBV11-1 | TGTGCCAGCAGTTTTAGACAGGGGGCAGTAGAGACCCAGTACTTC | CASSFRQGAVETQYF
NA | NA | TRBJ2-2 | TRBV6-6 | TGTGCCAGCAGTTACCCCGTAGGGGGAGATCCCGGGGAGCTGTTTTTT | CASSYPVGGDPGELFF
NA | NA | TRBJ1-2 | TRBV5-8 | TGTGCCAGCAGCTGGGACCACGGGGTGAGCTATGGCTACACCTTC | CASSWDHGVSYGYTF
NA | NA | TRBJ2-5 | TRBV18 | TGTGCCAGCTCACCAAGTAACCAAAAAGAGACCCAGTACTTC | CASSPSNQKETQYF
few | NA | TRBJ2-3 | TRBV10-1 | TGCGCCAGCAGTGCAAACAGGGACGATACGCAGTATTTT | CASSANRDDTQYF
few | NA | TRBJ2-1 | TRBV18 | TGTGCCAGCTCACCAGCTCCCCCGCGCACCTCCTACAATGAGCAGTTCTTC | CASSPAPPRTSYNEQFF
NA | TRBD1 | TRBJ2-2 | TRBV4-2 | TGTGCCAGCAGCCAAGCCGGGACAGTGGGGACCGGGGAGCTGTTTTTT | CASSQAGTVGTGELFF
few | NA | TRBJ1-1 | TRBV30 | TGTGCCTGGAGTTCCACTGAAGCTTTCTTT | CAWSSTEAFF
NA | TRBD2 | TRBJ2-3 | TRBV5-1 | TGCGCCAGCAGCTTGGCAGCGGGGGGTGGAGATACGCAGTATTTT | CASSLAAGGGDTQYF
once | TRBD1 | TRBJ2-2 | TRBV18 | TGTGCCAGCTCGCGACAGGGGGCGAACACCGGGGAGCTGTTTTTT | CASSRQGANTGELFF
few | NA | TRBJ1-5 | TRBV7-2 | TGTGCCAGCAGCTTGGACAGTAATCAGCCCCAGCATTTT | CASSLDSNQPQHF
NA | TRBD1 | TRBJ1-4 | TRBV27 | TGTGCCAGCAGTCTAGAGACAGGGGGAAAACTGTTTTTT | CASSLETGGKLFF
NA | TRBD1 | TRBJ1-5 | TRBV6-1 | TGTGCCAGCAGTGAATCGGACAGGCAGCCCCAGCATTTT | CASSESDRQPQHF
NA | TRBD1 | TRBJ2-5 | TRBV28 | TGTGCCAGCAGTCTCGGGACAGGGGCGTCCGAGACCCAGTACTTC | CASSLGTGASETQYF
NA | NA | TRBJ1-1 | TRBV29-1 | TGCAGCGGGGGAGGGGGGTTGAACACTGAAGCTTTCTTT | CSGGGGLNTEAFF
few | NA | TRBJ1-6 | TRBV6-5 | TGTGCCAGCAGACGACAGGATCCGGCGCCCCTCCACTTT | CASRRQDPAPLHF
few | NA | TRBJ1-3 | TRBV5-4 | TGTGCCAGCAGCTTGAAGGGCGGTGGAAACACCATATATTTT | CASSLKGGGNTIYF
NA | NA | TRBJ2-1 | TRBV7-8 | TGTGCCAGCAGCTTAGTTTCTAGGGTAGTCTACAATGAGCAGTTCTTC | CASSLVSRVVYNEQFF
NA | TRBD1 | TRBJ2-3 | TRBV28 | TGTGCCAGCAGGGGACAGAGTTTGAGCACAGATACGCAGTATTTT | CASRGQSLSTDTQYF
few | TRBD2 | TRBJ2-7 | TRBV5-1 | TGCGCCAGCAGAGGTCGACTAGCGGGGCTCGACGAGCAGTACTTC | CASRGRLAGLDEQYF
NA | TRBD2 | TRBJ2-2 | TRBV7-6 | TGTGCCAGCAGTCTCGGACTAGCGGGGAGTACGAACACCGGGGAGCTGTTTTTT | CASSLGLAGSTNTGELFF
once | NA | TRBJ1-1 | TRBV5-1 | TGCGCCAGCAGGGGGAGCATGAACGCTGAAGCTTTCTTT | CASRGSMNAEAFF
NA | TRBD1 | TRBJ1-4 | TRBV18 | TGTGCCAGCTCACCGCAGGGGGATGAAAAACTGTTTTTT | CASSPQGDEKLFF
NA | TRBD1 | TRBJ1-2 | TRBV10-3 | TGTGCCATCACCCACGACAGGGGAACTGGCTACACCTTC | CAITHDRGTGYTF
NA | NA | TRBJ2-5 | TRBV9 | TGTGCCAGCAGCGTAGACCTTACTCAAGAGACCCAGTACTTC | CASSVDLTQETQYF
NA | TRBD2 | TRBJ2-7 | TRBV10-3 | TGTGCCATCAGTGGGACTAGCGGGAGGGCCTCCCTGAACGAGCAGTACTTC | CAISGTSGRASLNEQYF
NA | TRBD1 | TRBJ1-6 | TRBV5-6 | TGTGCCAGCAGCGTCCAGGGGGTTGAGTCACCCCTCCACTTT | CASSVQGVESPLHF